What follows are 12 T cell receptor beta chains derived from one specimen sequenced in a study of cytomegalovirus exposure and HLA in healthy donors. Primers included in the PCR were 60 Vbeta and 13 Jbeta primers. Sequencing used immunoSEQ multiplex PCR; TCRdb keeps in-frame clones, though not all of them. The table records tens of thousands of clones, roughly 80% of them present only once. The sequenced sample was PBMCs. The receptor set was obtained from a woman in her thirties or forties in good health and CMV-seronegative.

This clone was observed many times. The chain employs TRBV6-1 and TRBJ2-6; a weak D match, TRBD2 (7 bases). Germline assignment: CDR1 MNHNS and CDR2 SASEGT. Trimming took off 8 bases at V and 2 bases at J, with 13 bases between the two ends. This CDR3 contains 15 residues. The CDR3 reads CASGGGGTGANVLTF. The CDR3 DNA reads TGTGCCAGCGGAGGCGGGGGCACTGGGGCCAACGTCCTGACTTTC.

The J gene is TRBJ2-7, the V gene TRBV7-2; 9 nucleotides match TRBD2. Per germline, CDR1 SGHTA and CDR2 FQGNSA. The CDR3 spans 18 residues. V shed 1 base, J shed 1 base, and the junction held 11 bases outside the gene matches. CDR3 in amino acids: CASSLGASGRTTSYEQYF. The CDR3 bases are TGTGCCAGCAGCTTAGGAGCCAGCGGGAGGACGACATCCTACGAGCAGTACTTC. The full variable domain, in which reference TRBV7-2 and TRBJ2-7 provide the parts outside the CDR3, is GAGVSQSPSNKVTEKGKDVELRCDPISGHTALYWYRQSLGQGLEFLIYFQGNSAPDKSGLPSDRFSAERTGGSVSTLTIQRTQQEDSAVYLCASSLGASGRTTSYEQYFGPGTRLTVT.

CDR3 protein: CASSLQGPRNYGYTF. The CDR3 DNA sequence: TGTGCCAGCAGTCTACAGGGACCTCGTAACTATGGCTACACCTTC. The chain employs TRBV27 and TRBJ1-2; D is perhaps TRBD1 (6 bases). Germline V gene sequence: CDR1 MNHEY, CDR2 SMNVEV (reference sequence). This CDR3 has 15 residues. Trimming removed 5 bases from V and 1 base from J, with 14 bases in between.

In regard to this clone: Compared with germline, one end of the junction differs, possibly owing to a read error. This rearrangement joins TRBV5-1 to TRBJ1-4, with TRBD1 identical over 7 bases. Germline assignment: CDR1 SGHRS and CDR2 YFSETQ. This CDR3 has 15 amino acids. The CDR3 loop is CASSLEGTAKEKLFF. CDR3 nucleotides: TGCGCCAGCAGCTTGGAGGGGACAGCTAAAGAAAAACTGTTTTTT.

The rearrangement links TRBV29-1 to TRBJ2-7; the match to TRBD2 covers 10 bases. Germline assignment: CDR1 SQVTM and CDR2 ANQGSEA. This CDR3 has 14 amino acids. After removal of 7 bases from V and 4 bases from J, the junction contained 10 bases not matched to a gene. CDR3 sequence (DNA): TGCAGCGCCCTGGTAGCGGGAGGATTGTACGAGCAGTACTTC. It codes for CSALVAGGLYEQYF.

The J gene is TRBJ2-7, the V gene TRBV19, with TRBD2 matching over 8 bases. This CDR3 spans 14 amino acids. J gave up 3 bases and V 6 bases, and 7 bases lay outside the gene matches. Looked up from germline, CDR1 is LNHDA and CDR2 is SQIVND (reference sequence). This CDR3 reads CASSPGLGSYEQYF. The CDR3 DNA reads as TGTGCCAGTAGCCCGGGACTAGGGAGCTACGAGCAGTACTTC.

The CDR3 loop reads CASSPRGGAGANVLTF. The CDR3 bases are TGTGCCAGCAGCCCCAGGGGAGGGGCTGGGGCCAACGTCCTGACTTTC. The rearrangement joins TRBV11-3 to TRBJ2-6; tentatively, D is TRBD2 (7 bases). CDR1 and CDR2 from the germline V gene are SGHNT and YENEEA. Trimming shortened V by 5 bases and J by 2 bases, and 13 bases separated the two germline ends. This CDR3 is built from 16 residues.

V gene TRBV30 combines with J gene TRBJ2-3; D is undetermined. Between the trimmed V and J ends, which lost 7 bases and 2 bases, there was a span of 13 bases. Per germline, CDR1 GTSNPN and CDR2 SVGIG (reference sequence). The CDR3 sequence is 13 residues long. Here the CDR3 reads CALQRNPTDTQYF. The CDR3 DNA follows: TGTGCCTTGCAGCGAAACCCCACAGATACGCAGTATTTT.

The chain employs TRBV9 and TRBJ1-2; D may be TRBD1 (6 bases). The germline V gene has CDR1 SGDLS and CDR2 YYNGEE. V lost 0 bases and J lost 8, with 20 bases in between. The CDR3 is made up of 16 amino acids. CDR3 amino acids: CASSVGRGGGTDGYTF. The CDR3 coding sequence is TGTGCCAGCAGCGTAGGACGAGGGGGGGGGACGGACGGCTACACCTTC.

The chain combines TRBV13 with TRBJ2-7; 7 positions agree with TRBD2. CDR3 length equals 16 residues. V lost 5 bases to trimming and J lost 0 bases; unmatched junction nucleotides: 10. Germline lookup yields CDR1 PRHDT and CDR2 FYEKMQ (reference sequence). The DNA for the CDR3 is TGTGCCAGCAGCCCGGGCCGAGTAGCGGGCTCCTACGAGCAGTACTTC. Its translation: CASSPGRVAGSYEQYF.

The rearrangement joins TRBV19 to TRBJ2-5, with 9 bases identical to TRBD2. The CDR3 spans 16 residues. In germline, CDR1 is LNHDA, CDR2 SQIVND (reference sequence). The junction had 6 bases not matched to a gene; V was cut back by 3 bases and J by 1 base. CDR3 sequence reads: CASSISSGGTQETQYF. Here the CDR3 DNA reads TGTGCCAGTAGTATTTCAAGCGGGGGGACCCAAGAGACCCAGTACTTC.

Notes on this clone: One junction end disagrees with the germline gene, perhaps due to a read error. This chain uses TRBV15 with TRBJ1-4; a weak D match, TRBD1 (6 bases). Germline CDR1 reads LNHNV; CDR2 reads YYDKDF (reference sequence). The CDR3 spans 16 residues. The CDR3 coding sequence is TGTGCTACCAGCAGAGGGGGGGGCTCCCTGGGGGAAAAACTGTTTTTT. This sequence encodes CATSRGGGSLGEKLFF.